The text below deals with one T cell receptor (beta chain). Data came from immunoSEQ multiplex PCR; TCRdb stores just in-frame clones and leaves some out. The sample carries under 250,000 clones, around 84% recorded once. The entry originates in a study of blood T cell repertoires in COVID-19. The specimen sequenced was peripheral blood. The sequence came from a woman aged 18-30 years with acute or convalescent COVID-19.

The CDR3 is CATSLPLAGEETQYF. CDR3 DNA sequence: TGTGCCACCAGCCTACCGTTAGCGGGAGAAGAGACCCAGTACTTC. The chain carries TRBV15 and TRBJ2-5, with 9 bases lining up with TRBD2. Looked up from germline, CDR1 is LNHNV and CDR2 is YYDKDF (reference sequence). This CDR3 is built from 15 residues. J was trimmed by 3 bases and V by 5 bases; bases with no gene match: 7.